This record looks at one T cell receptor beta chain sequence and its context. Its target is unknown. Other nucleotide sequences from this sample produce the same CDR3. Time point meaning: baseline pretreatment blood. Sample treatment: 15 Gy SBRT to primary tumor, nephrectomy 4 weeks later. Clear cell pathology was present in this patient's renal cell carcinoma. This entry comes from a study of radiation and T cells in renal cell carcinoma. Study overall: Nephrectomy followed 15 Gy stereotactic body radiation by 4 weeks.

Study-level points and caveats: Pretreatment tumor biopsies were lacking, so baseline clonotypes are unknown.

V was clipped by 6 bases and J by 1 base, with 7 bases between them. Germline V gene lookup returns CDR1 SQVTM and CDR2 ANQGSEA. The CDR3 is 12 residues long. Profiling relied on immunoSEQ multiplex PCR, and the TCRdb table lists in-frame clones only, not all of them. This table has about 150,000 clones, 88% appearing once. The chain has TRBV29-1 and TRBJ1-3, with D possibly matching TRBD1 (6 bases). This receptor was taken from a woman aged 70-85 years with renal cell carcinoma. The sample here was blood, taken from a patient whose treatment included radiotherapy and nephrectomy. CDR3 loop: CSVRGSGNTIYF. The DNA of the CDR3 is TGCAGCGTAAGGGGGTCTGGAAACACCATATATTTT.